This T cell receptor beta chain was identified during a study of T-cell reconstitution after alpha-beta-depleted transplantation in children listed by TCRdb under 2016. Some background on the complete study: Using TCR repertoire profiling, the study followed T-cell immune reconstitution in a quantitative way in children after TCRalphabeta/CD19-depleted allogeneic hematopoietic cell transplantation. Results the study describes overall, beyond this receptor: Over subsequent months, a decline in hyperexpanded clone frequencies was noted, and after one year, T-cell counts and TCRbeta diversity were mostly ascribed to newly produced T cells. Apparently early alphabetaT-cell count recovery about two months after transplant reportedly relied on only several hundred rapidly expanded clones derived from non-depleted graft cells. In some patients, the high TCRbeta diversity seen at day 60 was put down to recipient T cells and intrathymic progenitors that had survived conditioning.

Concerning this clonotype itself: The clone's antigen remains unknown. Base qualities are not provided; no much larger clone lies one nucleotide away.

In the paper's terms, the treatment or condition label means: allogeneic hematopoietic cell transplantation with graft depleted of TCRalphabeta T cells and CD19 B cells. The transplant recipients were children given TCRalphabeta/CD19-depleted allogeneic hematopoietic cell grafts. The library was built by means of PCR. The listed sequencing device is Illumina HiSeq 2500. To normalize quantification of the TCRbeta repertoire, the TCR libraries were built with molecular barcoding that relied on unique molecular identifiers. The public reads were reprocessed in TCRdb via fastp at Q25 and MiXCR, keeping in-frame beta chains. A single entry per CDR3 protein holds the most common genes and DNA from its merged rows. Here the sample has about 600,000 distinct CDR3 sequences; around 13% occur a single time. Over 2% of the sample rests with the top ten. This TCR was recovered from a male patient aged 10 to 17 who had a stem cell transplant for acute myeloid leukemia, so the T cells may come from the graft donor. The sequences come from PBMCs, mostly from graft donor cells, collected 360 days after TCRalphabeta/CD19-depleted stem cell transplant.

CDR3 region: CASSPTGPTEAFF. The bases are TGTGCCAGCAGCCCGACAGGTCCCACTGAAGCTTTCTTT. The chain uses TRBV7-3 and TRBJ1-1; 6 matching bases give a weak D call of TRBD1. The germline V gene provides CDR1 SGHTA and CDR2 FQGTGA. Relative to germline, V is 5 bases shorter and J is 4 bases shorter, with 11 bases between their ends. The CDR3 runs 13 residues from the cysteine to the phenylalanine. Only CDR3 DNA is held: 39 bases, read in frame from base 1.